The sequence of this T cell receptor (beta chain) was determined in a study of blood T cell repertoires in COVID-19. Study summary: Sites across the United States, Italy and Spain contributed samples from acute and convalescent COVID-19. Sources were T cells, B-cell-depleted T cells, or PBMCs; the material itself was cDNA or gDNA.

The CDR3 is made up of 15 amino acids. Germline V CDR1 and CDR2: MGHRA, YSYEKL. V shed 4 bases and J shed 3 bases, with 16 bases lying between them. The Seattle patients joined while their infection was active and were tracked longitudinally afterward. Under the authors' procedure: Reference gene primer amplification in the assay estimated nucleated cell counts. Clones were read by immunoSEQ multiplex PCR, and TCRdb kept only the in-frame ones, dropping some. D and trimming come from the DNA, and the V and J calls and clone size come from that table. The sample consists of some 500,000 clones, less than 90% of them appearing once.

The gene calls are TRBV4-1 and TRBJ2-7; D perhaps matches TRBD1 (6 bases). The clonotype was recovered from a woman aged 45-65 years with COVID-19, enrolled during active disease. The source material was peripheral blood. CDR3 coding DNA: TGCGCCAGCAGCCCTTATCCCGCAGGGGACTACGAGCAGTACTTC. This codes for CASSPYPAGDYEQYF.